These T cell receptor beta chains were read from a single sample in a study of cytomegalovirus exposure and HLA in healthy donors. TCRdb's table, derived via immunoSEQ multiplex PCR, lists solely in-frame clones and lacks some. The data contain roughly 200,000 clones, around 89% of them seen just once; the ten biggest clones take up about 1%. The sequenced material came from PBMCs. These receptors originate from a woman younger than 35 in good health and CMV-seronegative. The CDR3 runs from the conserved cysteine through the conserved F or W. The order of the fields is J gene, D gene, V gene, clone size, CDR3 DNA, CDR3 protein. D genes are given only for firm matches. Clone size appears in some rows only: once, few, many, or a class for an expanded clone.

J: TRBJ1-5; D: TRBD1; V: TRBV27; size: NA; DNA: TGTGCCAGCAGTTTACTACCTTACAGGGGGCCATCGCCCCAGCATTTT; CDR3: CASSLLPYRGPSPQHF
J: TRBJ2-1; D: NA; V: TRBV10-3; size: NA; DNA: TGTGCCATCAGTGTCATCTCCTACAATGAGCAGTTCTTC; CDR3: CAISVISYNEQFF
J: TRBJ1-5; D: NA; V: TRBV11-3; size: NA; DNA: TGTGCCAGCAGCTTCCCCAGGCTTCAGCCCCAGCATTTT; CDR3: CASSFPRLQPQHF
J: TRBJ1-3; D: NA; V: TRBV5-1; size: few; DNA: TGCGCCAGCAGCTTGGGGGGGGGAGACTCTGGAAACACCATATATTTT; CDR3: CASSLGGGDSGNTIYF
J: TRBJ1-5; D: NA; V: TRBV6-1; size: NA; DNA: TGTGCCAGCAGTGAAATAACGGGCAATCAGCCCCAGCATTTT; CDR3: CASSEITGNQPQHF
J: TRBJ1-1; D: NA; V: TRBV5-1; size: NA; DNA: TGCGCCAGCAGCCCGACGGGGAACACTGAAGCTTTCTTT; CDR3: CASSPTGNTEAFF
J: TRBJ2-2; D: NA; V: TRBV29-1; size: NA; DNA: TGCAGCGTTAAGATACTCGGGGAGCGGCTCGGCGGGGAGCTGTTTTTT; CDR3: CSVKILGERLGGELFF
J: TRBJ2-2; D: NA; V: TRBV14; size: NA; DNA: TGTGCCAGCAGCCAAGAGGAGGGTTTGGGGCCCCCCGGGGAGCTGTTTTTT; CDR3: CASSQEEGLGPPGELFF
J: TRBJ1-2; D: NA; V: TRBV5-7; size: NA; DNA: TGTGCCAGCAGCTTGGACAAAACGAACTATGGCTACACCTTC; CDR3: CASSLDKTNYGYTF
J: TRBJ2-2; D: NA; V: TRBV19; size: NA; DNA: TGTGCCATAGGCACCCTGAGGACCGGGGAGCTGTTTTTT; CDR3: CAIGTLRTGELFF
J: TRBJ2-7; D: NA; V: TRBV5-1; size: NA; DNA: TGCGCCAGCAGCTTGGTCCCCAGCTCCTACGAGCAGTACTTC; CDR3: CASSLVPSSYEQYF
J: TRBJ1-3; D: NA; V: TRBV5-1; size: once; DNA: TGCGCCAGCAGCTTGGAGACAGCCTTCTCTGGAAACACCATATATTTT; CDR3: CASSLETAFSGNTIYF
J: TRBJ1-5; D: NA; V: TRBV2; size: NA; DNA: TGTGCCAGCAGTGGAGGGAAGGGTCGACAGCCCCAGCATTTT; CDR3: CASSGGKGRQPQHF
J: TRBJ1-1; D: NA; V: TRBV7-9; size: NA; DNA: TGTGCCAGCAGCTTAGGGCCTACTGAAGCTTTCTTT; CDR3: CASSLGPTEAFF
J: TRBJ1-4; D: NA; V: TRBV6-5; size: NA; DNA: TGTGCCAGCAGCACGGGGGGAAAACTGTTTTTT; CDR3: CASSTGGKLFF
J: TRBJ1-4; D: NA; V: TRBV21-1; size: NA; DNA: TGTGCCAGCAGCAAGACAGGGGAGGGTGAAAAACTGTTTTTT; CDR3: CASSKTGEGEKLFF
J: TRBJ1-2; D: TRBD1; V: TRBV6-5; size: NA; DNA: TGTGCCAGCAGGGGAGGACAGGGTACCTATGGCTACACCTTC; CDR3: CASRGGQGTYGYTF
J: TRBJ2-1; D: TRBD2; V: TRBV2; size: NA; DNA: TGTGCCAGCAGTGAAGCGGGACCCAACGGGAGGTTTGAGCAGTTCTTC; CDR3: CASSEAGPNGRFEQFF
J: TRBJ2-7; D: TRBD2; V: TRBV9; size: once; DNA: TGTGCCAGCAGCACCGGGACTAGCCCGATCTACGAGCAGTACTTC; CDR3: CASSTGTSPIYEQYF
J: TRBJ1-2; D: NA; V: TRBV25-1; size: NA; DNA: TGTGCCAGCAGAGATACAGGGAAAGGCTACACCTTC; CDR3: CASRDTGKGYTF
J: TRBJ2-3; D: TRBD2; V: TRBV11-2; size: NA; DNA: TGTGCCAGCAGCTTAGGCGGAGCGGGAGGGACAGATACGCAGTATTTT; CDR3: CASSLGGAGGTDTQYF
J: TRBJ1-2; D: NA; V: TRBV4-1; size: NA; DNA: TGCGCCAGCAGCCCCCGGGGGGGGGATGACTATGGCTACACCTTC; CDR3: CASSPRGGDDYGYTF
J: TRBJ2-3; D: TRBD2; V: TRBV5-1; size: NA; DNA: TGCGCCTCAAAGGGGCGAGCGGGGTCACCAGATACGCAGTATTTT; CDR3: CASKGRAGSPDTQYF
J: TRBJ2-7; D: NA; V: TRBV7-2; size: NA; DNA: TGTGCCAGCAGCTCACCGGGACACGGAACCTACGAGCAGTACTTC; CDR3: CASSSPGHGTYEQYF
J: TRBJ1-2; D: NA; V: TRBV4-2; size: NA; DNA: TGTGCCAGCAGCCCCAGCGCGGACTATGGCTACACCTTC; CDR3: CASSPSADYGYTF
J: TRBJ2-2; D: TRBD2; V: TRBV6-1; size: NA; DNA: TGTGCCAGCACTGTACTAGCGGACACCGGGGAGCTGTTTTTT; CDR3: CASTVLADTGELFF
J: TRBJ1-1; D: NA; V: TRBV6-5; size: few; DNA: TGTGCCAGCAGTTCCCCGTCGGGTGGGGAGACTGAAGCTTTCTTT; CDR3: CASSSPSGGETEAFF
J: TRBJ1-2; D: TRBD1; V: TRBV19; size: NA; DNA: TGTGCCAGTAGTACAGGGGGTCGTGGCTACACCTTC; CDR3: CASSTGGRGYTF
J: TRBJ1-2; D: NA; V: TRBV7-9; size: NA; DNA: TGTTCCAGCAGCGAGCGTGATCTAGGGAGAGGCTACACCTTC; CDR3: CSSSERDLGRGYTF
J: TRBJ1-1; D: NA; V: TRBV4-2; size: NA; DNA: TGTGCCAGCAGCCAGCCTCAATGGGGGGTAGAGAACACTGAAGCTTTCTTT; CDR3: CASSQPQWGVENTEAFF
J: TRBJ2-1; D: TRBD2; V: TRBV6-1; size: few; DNA: TGTGCCAGCAACTCGGGCCTAGCGGGGGGCAATGAGCAGTTCTTC; CDR3: CASNSGLAGGNEQFF
J: TRBJ1-1; D: NA; V: TRBV19; size: NA; DNA: TGTGCCAGTAGTATAGTTGGAGGGATCACTGAAGCTTTCTTT; CDR3: CASSIVGGITEAFF
J: TRBJ1-2; D: NA; V: TRBV5-4; size: NA; DNA: TGTGCCAGCAGCCCGATTGGGACAAGCTATGGCTACACCTTC; CDR3: CASSPIGTSYGYTF
J: TRBJ1-3; D: TRBD1; V: TRBV5-1; size: NA; DNA: TGCGCCAGCAGCTCGACAGGGTTCTCTGGAAACACCATATATTTT; CDR3: CASSSTGFSGNTIYF
J: TRBJ2-7; D: TRBD2; V: TRBV5-1; size: NA; DNA: TGCGCCAGCAGCCTCGGGACTAGCAACTACGAGCAGTACTTC; CDR3: CASSLGTSNYEQYF
J: TRBJ2-5; D: TRBD2; V: TRBV7-9; size: NA; DNA: TGTGCCAGCAGCTTAGCGCTAGCGGGTAGAGGAGAGACCCAGTACTTC; CDR3: CASSLALAGRGETQYF
J: TRBJ2-7; D: TRBD2; V: TRBV19; size: NA; DNA: TGTGCCAGTAGTGTCCTAGCGGGAAAATCCTACGAGCAGTACTTC; CDR3: CASSVLAGKSYEQYF
J: TRBJ2-5; D: NA; V: TRBV7-2; size: NA; DNA: TGTGCCAGCAGCTTTTCCCGGGACAAAGAGACCCAGTACTTC; CDR3: CASSFSRDKETQYF
J: TRBJ2-4; D: NA; V: TRBV5-4; size: NA; DNA: TGTGCCAGCAGTAACAGGGATTCCAAAAACATTCAGTACTTC; CDR3: CASSNRDSKNIQYF
J: TRBJ2-3; D: NA; V: TRBV11-2; size: once; DNA: TGTGCCAGTAGACTAGTTCCCACAGATACGCAGTATTTT; CDR3: CASRLVPTDTQYF
J: TRBJ2-1; D: NA; V: TRBV29-1; size: NA; DNA: TGCAGCGTTGTCGGGAGCTCCTACAATGAGCAGTTCTTC; CDR3: CSVVGSSYNEQFF
J: TRBJ1-2; D: TRBD1; V: TRBV4-3; size: NA; DNA: TGCGCCAGTAATACTCAGGGGGCTGGGGGCTATGGCTACACCTTC; CDR3: CASNTQGAGGYGYTF
J: TRBJ2-7; D: TRBD1; V: TRBV5-6; size: NA; DNA: TGTGCCAGCAGCTTCGGTGGGACAGCCTACGAGCAGTACTTC; CDR3: CASSFGGTAYEQYF
J: TRBJ2-2; D: TRBD2; V: TRBV27; size: NA; DNA: TGTGCCAGCAGTTTATACCGGTCCAGACTAGCGGGTGCGCTCGGGGGGCTGTTTTTT; CDR3: CASSLYRSRLAGALGGLFF
J: TRBJ1-4; D: NA; V: TRBV5-8; size: NA; DNA: TGTGCCAGCACTCAAGGGCAGGGACAAGAAAAACTGTTTTTT; CDR3: CASTQGQGQEKLFF
J: TRBJ2-5; D: TRBD2; V: TRBV5-5; size: NA; DNA: TGTGCCAGCAGCTTGGTGACGGGGGGGCCTGAGACCCAGTACTTC; CDR3: CASSLVTGGPETQYF
J: TRBJ1-5; D: TRBD1; V: TRBV19; size: NA; DNA: TGTGCCAGTAGTATCAGGAGCGGACAGGGCAATCAGCCCCAGCATTTT; CDR3: CASSIRSGQGNQPQHF
J: TRBJ2-1; D: NA; V: TRBV6-1; size: NA; DNA: TGTGCCAGCAGTGACAGGGAACAATACAATGAGCAGTTCTTC; CDR3: CASSDREQYNEQFF